This TCR beta chain was found in a study of shared clonotypes between healthy human individuals. Study-level findings and limits: Shared clonotypes across all four donors exceeded non-shared ones in generation probability. The study drew on few donors, limiting represented genetic and exposure-history diversity.

For this clone: The antigen is unknown.

Here immunoSEQ multiplex PCR was the method, and the copy in TCRdb shows in-frame clones only, minus some. The table shows 2 million to 2.5 million clones, with approximately 96% occurring only once. Nashville, Tennessee was home to all donors, who were Caucasian adults. In germline, CDR1 is SGHTS, CDR2 YDEGEE. CDR3 length equals 15 residues. Trimming removed 2 bases from V and 3 bases from J; junction bases left unmatched: 6. This rearrangement joins TRBV5-8 to TRBJ2-5; 8 bases are shared with TRBD2. The source is a man aged 18 to 29 in good health. The sequencing sample was made of naive CD4+ T cells sorted from blood. Subset specified: CD45RA+ positively selected. The DNA of the CDR3 is TGTGCCAGCAGCTTTCACGGGGGGGGAGAAGAGACCCAGTACTTC. Protein sequence: CASSFHGGGEETQYF.